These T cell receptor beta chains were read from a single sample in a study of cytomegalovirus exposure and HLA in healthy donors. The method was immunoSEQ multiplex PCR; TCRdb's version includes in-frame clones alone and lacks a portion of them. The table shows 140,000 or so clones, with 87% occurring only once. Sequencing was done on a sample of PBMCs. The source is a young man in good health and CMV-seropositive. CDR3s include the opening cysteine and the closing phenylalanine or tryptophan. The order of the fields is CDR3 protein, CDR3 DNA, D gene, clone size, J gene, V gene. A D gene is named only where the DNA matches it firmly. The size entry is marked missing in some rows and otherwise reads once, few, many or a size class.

CDR3aa: CASSFKGRVWTDTQYF
CDR3nt: TGCGCCAGCAGCTTCAAGGGGAGGGTTTGGACAGATACGCAGTATTTT
d_gene: TRBD2
abundance: NA
j_gene: TRBJ2-3
v_gene: TRBV5-1

CDR3aa: CASSLSGAAYGYTF
CDR3nt: TGTGCCAGCAGTTTATCGGGAGCAGCCTATGGCTACACCTTC
d_gene: NA
abundance: NA
j_gene: TRBJ1-2
v_gene: TRBV27

CDR3aa: CASSLRQGTEAFF
CDR3nt: TGTGCCAGCAGCTTGAGACAGGGTACTGAAGCTTTCTTT
d_gene: TRBD1
abundance: NA
j_gene: TRBJ1-1
v_gene: TRBV5-6

CDR3aa: CASSQGPNTIYF
CDR3nt: TGCGCCAGCAGCCAGGGCCCCAACACCATATATTTT
d_gene: NA
abundance: NA
j_gene: TRBJ1-3
v_gene: TRBV4-1

CDR3aa: CASSFGAGSNQPQHF
CDR3nt: TGTGCCAGCAGTTTTGGGGCTGGGAGCAATCAGCCCCAGCATTTT
d_gene: NA
abundance: few
j_gene: TRBJ1-5
v_gene: TRBV27

CDR3aa: CASSAGFQETQYF
CDR3nt: TGTGCCAGCAGCGCAGGATTCCAAGAGACCCAGTACTTC
d_gene: NA
abundance: NA
j_gene: TRBJ2-5
v_gene: TRBV9

CDR3aa: CASSLSQRYEQQETQYF
CDR3nt: TGTGCCAGCAGTTTATCGCAGAGGTACGAGCAACAAGAGACCCAGTACTTC
d_gene: NA
abundance: NA
j_gene: TRBJ2-5
v_gene: TRBV27

CDR3aa: CASSLGGRQPQHF
CDR3nt: TGTGCCAGCAGCTTGGGGGGGCGTCAGCCCCAGCATTTT
d_gene: NA
abundance: NA
j_gene: TRBJ1-5
v_gene: TRBV27

CDR3aa: CASSPGGSSYEQYF
CDR3nt: TGCGCCAGCAGCCCTGGAGGGAGCTCCTACGAGCAGTACTTC
d_gene: NA
abundance: many
j_gene: TRBJ2-7
v_gene: TRBV5-1

CDR3aa: CASSWTGGKDQPQHF
CDR3nt: TGCGCCAGCAGTTGGACAGGGGGCAAGGATCAGCCCCAGCATTTT
d_gene: TRBD1
abundance: NA
j_gene: TRBJ1-5
v_gene: TRBV5-1

CDR3aa: CASADSYEQYF
CDR3nt: TGTGCCTCCGCGGACTCCTACGAGCAGTACTTC
d_gene: NA
abundance: few
j_gene: TRBJ2-7
v_gene: TRBV19

CDR3aa: CASSLDSQTGIYGYTF
CDR3nt: TGTGCCAGCAGCTTAGATTCCCAGACAGGGATCTATGGCTACACCTTC
d_gene: TRBD1
abundance: NA
j_gene: TRBJ1-2
v_gene: TRBV11-2

CDR3aa: CASSLQGLAGDYYEQYF
CDR3nt: TGTGCCAGCAGCCTACAGGGACTAGCGGGGGACTACTACGAGCAGTACTTC
d_gene: TRBD2
abundance: NA
j_gene: TRBJ2-7
v_gene: TRBV5-5

CDR3aa: CAWTSGGSSNQPQHF
CDR3nt: TGTGCCTGGACTAGCGGGGGAAGCAGCAATCAGCCCCAGCATTTT
d_gene: NA
abundance: once
j_gene: TRBJ1-5
v_gene: TRBV30

CDR3aa: CASSTGLAGGRTQYF
CDR3nt: TGTGCCAGCAGTACCGGACTAGCGGGAGGAAGGACCCAGTACTTC
d_gene: TRBD2
abundance: NA
j_gene: TRBJ2-5
v_gene: TRBV27

CDR3aa: CASSVAEQALYGYTF
CDR3nt: TGTGCCAGCAGCGTAGCGGAACAGGCGCTCTATGGCTACACCTTC
d_gene: NA
abundance: NA
j_gene: TRBJ1-2
v_gene: TRBV9

CDR3aa: CASSYRDNGQPQHF
CDR3nt: TGCGCCAGCAGTTACCGGGACAATGGCCAGCCCCAGCATTTT
d_gene: NA
abundance: NA
j_gene: TRBJ1-5
v_gene: TRBV6-5

CDR3aa: CASSLNLAGGEQFF
CDR3nt: TGCGCCAGCAGCTTGAACCTAGCGGGAGGTGAGCAGTTCTTC
d_gene: TRBD2
abundance: few
j_gene: TRBJ2-1
v_gene: TRBV5-1

CDR3aa: CASSLAGQQNYNEQFF
CDR3nt: TGCGCCAGCAGCTTGGCGGGACAGCAAAATTACAATGAGCAGTTCTTC
d_gene: TRBD1
abundance: NA
j_gene: TRBJ2-1
v_gene: TRBV5-1

CDR3aa: CASSPGGTNEKLFF
CDR3nt: TGCGCCAGCAGCCCTGGCGGAACTAATGAAAAACTGTTTTTT
d_gene: NA
abundance: NA
j_gene: TRBJ1-4
v_gene: TRBV5-1

CDR3aa: CASSIGGAGEAFF
CDR3nt: TGTGCCAGTAGTATAGGTGGGGCCGGGGAAGCTTTCTTT
d_gene: NA
abundance: NA
j_gene: TRBJ1-1
v_gene: TRBV19

CDR3aa: CASSLRDLSGGAFF
CDR3nt: TGTGCCAGCAGCTTACGGGACCTTTCGGGAGGAGCTTTCTTT
d_gene: NA
abundance: few
j_gene: TRBJ1-1
v_gene: TRBV7-9

CDR3aa: CASSLSSSYNEQFF
CDR3nt: TGTGCCAGCAGCCTGAGTAGCTCCTACAATGAGCAGTTCTTC
d_gene: NA
abundance: NA
j_gene: TRBJ2-1
v_gene: TRBV5-6

CDR3aa: CAIGTVNTEAFF
CDR3nt: TGTGCCATCGGGACAGTGAACACTGAAGCTTTCTTT
d_gene: TRBD1
abundance: NA
j_gene: TRBJ1-1
v_gene: TRBV10-3

CDR3aa: CASSLTETYEQYF
CDR3nt: TGTGCCAGTAGTCTGACAGAGACCTACGAGCAGTACTTC
d_gene: NA
abundance: NA
j_gene: TRBJ2-7
v_gene: TRBV19

CDR3aa: CASRNPGQGGTEAFF
CDR3nt: TGTGCCAGCAGAAACCCCGGACAGGGGGGTACTGAAGCTTTCTTT
d_gene: TRBD1
abundance: NA
j_gene: TRBJ1-1
v_gene: TRBV6-5

CDR3aa: CASSFRDRNSPLHF
CDR3nt: TGTGCCAGCAGTTTCCGGGACAGGAATTCACCCCTCCACTTT
d_gene: TRBD1
abundance: few
j_gene: TRBJ1-6
v_gene: TRBV28

CDR3aa: CASSDRDRVFYEQYF
CDR3nt: TGTGCCAGCAGTGACCGGGACAGGGTATTCTACGAGCAGTACTTC
d_gene: TRBD1
abundance: NA
j_gene: TRBJ2-7
v_gene: TRBV6-1

CDR3aa: CASSVVASGTLVTQYF
CDR3nt: TGTGCCAGCAGCGTAGTGGCTAGCGGGACACTCGTGACGCAGTATTTT
d_gene: TRBD2
abundance: once
j_gene: TRBJ2-3
v_gene: TRBV9

CDR3aa: CASSKRQNTEAFF
CDR3nt: TGTGCCAGCAGCAAAAGACAGAACACTGAAGCTTTCTTT
d_gene: NA
abundance: NA
j_gene: TRBJ1-1
v_gene: TRBV6-5

CDR3aa: CASSLAYTDTQYF
CDR3nt: TGTGCCAGCAGCTTGGCTTACACAGATACGCAGTATTTT
d_gene: NA
abundance: NA
j_gene: TRBJ2-3
v_gene: TRBV5-5

CDR3aa: CASSQQPGQNTGELFF
CDR3nt: TGCGCCAGCAGCCAACAACCGGGACAGAACACCGGGGAGCTGTTTTTT
d_gene: NA
abundance: NA
j_gene: TRBJ2-2
v_gene: TRBV4-1

CDR3aa: CASSPGQGGGAQYF
CDR3nt: TGCGCCAGCAGCCCGGGACAGGGTGGAGGGGCCCAGTACTTC
d_gene: TRBD1
abundance: NA
j_gene: TRBJ2-5
v_gene: TRBV5-1

CDR3aa: CASSVLDQIPGNTIYF
CDR3nt: TGTGCCAGCAGCGTCCTAGATCAGATACCTGGAAACACCATATATTTT
d_gene: NA
abundance: NA
j_gene: TRBJ1-3
v_gene: TRBV7-9

CDR3aa: CASSVGLAGTHEQYF
CDR3nt: TGTGCCAGCAGCGTAGGACTAGCGGGGACCCACGAGCAGTACTTC
d_gene: TRBD2
abundance: NA
j_gene: TRBJ2-7
v_gene: TRBV9

CDR3aa: CASSHTAAGTYGYTF
CDR3nt: TGTGCCAGCAGCCACACCGCCGCAGGCACCTATGGCTACACCTTC
d_gene: NA
abundance: once
j_gene: TRBJ1-2
v_gene: TRBV6-5

CDR3aa: CASSWTGDEKLFF
CDR3nt: TGTGCCAGCAGTTGGACAGGGGATGAAAAACTGTTTTTT
d_gene: TRBD1
abundance: NA
j_gene: TRBJ1-4
v_gene: TRBV2

CDR3aa: CASGRAGGSYEQYF
CDR3nt: TGCGCCAGCGGTCGGGCAGGAGGCTCCTACGAGCAGTACTTC
d_gene: NA
abundance: once
j_gene: TRBJ2-7
v_gene: TRBV4-1

CDR3aa: CASSQATYEQYF
CDR3nt: TGTGCCAGCAGCCAGGCCACCTACGAGCAGTACTTC
d_gene: NA
abundance: NA
j_gene: TRBJ2-7
v_gene: TRBV14

CDR3aa: CASSGGLSTDTQYF
CDR3nt: TGTGCCAGCAGCGGAGGACTGTCCACAGATACGCAGTATTTT
d_gene: NA
abundance: NA
j_gene: TRBJ2-3
v_gene: TRBV9

CDR3aa: CASRPGCHLHF
CDR3nt: TGTGCCAGCAGGCCGGGTTGCCACCTCCACTTT
d_gene: NA
abundance: once
j_gene: TRBJ1-6
v_gene: TRBV11-1

CDR3aa: CASSSTDYAFF
CDR3nt: TGTGCCAGCAGTTCCACAGATTACGCTTTCTTT
d_gene: NA
abundance: few
j_gene: TRBJ1-1
v_gene: TRBV6-6

CDR3aa: CASSQVPAGSPLHF
CDR3nt: TGCGCCAGCAGCCAAGTACCTGCGGGGTCACCCCTCCACTTT
d_gene: NA
abundance: NA
j_gene: TRBJ1-6
v_gene: TRBV4-1

CDR3aa: CASSLLLQAGELFF
CDR3nt: TGTGCCAGCAGTTTACTTCTGCAAGCCGGGGAGCTGTTTTTT
d_gene: NA
abundance: NA
j_gene: TRBJ2-2
v_gene: TRBV6-6

CDR3aa: CASSAGEGGEQYF
CDR3nt: TGTGCCAGCAGCGCAGGGGAAGGCGGCGAGCAGTACTTC
d_gene: NA
abundance: NA
j_gene: TRBJ2-7
v_gene: TRBV5-4